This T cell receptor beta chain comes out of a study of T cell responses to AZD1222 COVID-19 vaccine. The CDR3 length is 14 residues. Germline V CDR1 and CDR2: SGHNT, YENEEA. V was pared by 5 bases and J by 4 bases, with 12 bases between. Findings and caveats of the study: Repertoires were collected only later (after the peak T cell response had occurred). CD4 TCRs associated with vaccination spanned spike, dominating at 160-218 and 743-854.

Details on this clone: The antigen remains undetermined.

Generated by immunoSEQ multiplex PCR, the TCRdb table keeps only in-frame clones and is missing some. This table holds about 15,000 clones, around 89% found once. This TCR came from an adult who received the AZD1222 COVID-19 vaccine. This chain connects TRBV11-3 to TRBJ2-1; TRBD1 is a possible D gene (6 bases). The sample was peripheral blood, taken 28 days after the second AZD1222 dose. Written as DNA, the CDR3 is TGTGCCAGCAGCCCCGGACAGAGTTACAATGAGCAGTTCTTC. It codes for CASSPGQSYNEQFF.